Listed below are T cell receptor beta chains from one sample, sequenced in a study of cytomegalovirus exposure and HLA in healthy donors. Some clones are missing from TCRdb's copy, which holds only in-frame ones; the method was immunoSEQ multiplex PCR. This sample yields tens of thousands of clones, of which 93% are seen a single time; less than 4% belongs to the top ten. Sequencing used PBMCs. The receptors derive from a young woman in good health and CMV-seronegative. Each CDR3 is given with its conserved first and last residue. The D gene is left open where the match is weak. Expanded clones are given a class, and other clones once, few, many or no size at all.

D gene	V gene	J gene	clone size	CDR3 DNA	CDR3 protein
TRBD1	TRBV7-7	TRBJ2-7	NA	TGTGCTAGCAGCCAGGGACAGGAAGGGTACGAGCAGTACTTC	CASSQGQEGYEQYF
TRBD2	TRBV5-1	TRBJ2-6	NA	TGCGCCAGCAGCGCAAGACTAGCGGGAGACTCTGGGGCCAACGTCCTGACTTTC	CASSARLAGDSGANVLTF
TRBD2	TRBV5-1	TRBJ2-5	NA	TGCGCCAGCAGCTTGGTTGGGACTACCGACCAAGAGACCCAGTACTTC	CASSLVGTTDQETQYF
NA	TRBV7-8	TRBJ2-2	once	TGTGCCGGCCGACGGGGGACGAACACCGGGGAGCTGTTTTTT	CAGRRGTNTGELFF
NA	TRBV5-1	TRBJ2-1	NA	TGCGCCAGCAGCCCGTCTGGGGGGAGGTACTCCTACAATGAGCAGTTCTTC	CASSPSGGRYSYNEQFF
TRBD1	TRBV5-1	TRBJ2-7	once	TGCGCCAGCAGCTTTACCCCCATCAGGGGGAGCTCCTACGAGCAGTACTTC	CASSFTPIRGSSYEQYF
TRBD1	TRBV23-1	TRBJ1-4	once	TGCGCCAGCAGTCGTTCGACAGGGGAACATACAACTAATGAAAAACTGTTTTTT	CASSRSTGEHTTNEKLFF
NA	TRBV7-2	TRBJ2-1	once	TGTGCCAGCAGCTTAATCCCGGGGTGGCAAAGCGACAATGAGCAGTTCTTC	CASSLIPGWQSDNEQFF
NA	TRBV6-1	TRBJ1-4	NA	TGTGCCAGCAGTTCGTATTACCAGAGGGAAAAACTGTTTTTT	CASSSYYQREKLFF
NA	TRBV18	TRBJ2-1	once	TGTGCCAGCTCGGGAGACAGGTCCAATGAGCAGTTCTTC	CASSGDRSNEQFF
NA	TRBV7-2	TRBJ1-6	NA	TGTGCCAGCAGCTTAAGGCGTTCGGGGGAGGGCTATAATTCACCCCTCCACTTT	CASSLRRSGEGYNSPLHF
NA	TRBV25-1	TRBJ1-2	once	TGTGCCAGCAGTGAATCGTGGGGGGGGAATGGCTACACCTTC	CASSESWGGNGYTF
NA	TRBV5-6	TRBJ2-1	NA	TGTGCCAGCAGCGTGGATTACCGGGACTTAGACAATGAGCAGTTCTTC	CASSVDYRDLDNEQFF
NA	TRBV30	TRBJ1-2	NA	TGTGCCTGGAGGGCCCCCCGGGAGTATGGCTACACCTTC	CAWRAPREYGYTF
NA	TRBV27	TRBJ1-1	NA	TGTGCCAGCGGCTTCCCCGCGGGGGTCGGAAACACTGAAGCTTTCTTT	CASGFPAGVGNTEAFF
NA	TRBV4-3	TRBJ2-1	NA	TGCGCCAGCAGCCAAGAGGGGCTCGGGGGCTCCTACAATGAGCAGTTCTTC	CASSQEGLGGSYNEQFF
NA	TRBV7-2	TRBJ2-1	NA	TGTGCCAGCAGCTTACGCGGGGAACCCTCCTACAATGAGCAGTTCTTC	CASSLRGEPSYNEQFF
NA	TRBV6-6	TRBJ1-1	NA	TGTGCCAGCAGTCGTAACACTGAAGCTTTCTTT	CASSRNTEAFF
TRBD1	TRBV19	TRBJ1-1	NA	TGTGCCAGTAGTGCGAGGGGACAGAGCAACACTGAAGCTTTCTTT	CASSARGQSNTEAFF
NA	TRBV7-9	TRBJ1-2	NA	TGTGCCAGCAGCCCAATTAACAGCTATGGCTACACCTTC	CASSPINSYGYTF
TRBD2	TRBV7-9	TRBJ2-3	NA	TGTGCCAGCAGCTTAGGGCTAGCGGGGGGGCGTTCAGATACGCAGTATTTT	CASSLGLAGGRSDTQYF